This T cell receptor beta chain was recovered during a study of cytomegalovirus exposure and HLA in healthy donors. Overall study context: For the approximately 400 genotyped donors, 75% to 90% fell within the Caucasian-associated ancestry cluster. Study outcomes and limitations: Available immune exposure information was restricted to CMV serostatus only. Analysis was carried out at a later point, and it linked a missense DCLRE1C variant to TCR beta V- and J-gene trimming. Among TCR beta chains, those listed as cytomegalovirus-associated numbered 164.

Both 60 Vbeta primers and 13 Jbeta primers went into the PCR. TCRdb's table, derived via immunoSEQ multiplex PCR, lists solely in-frame clones and lacks some. Counted here are about 93,000 clones, over 75% occurring once; the ten biggest clones make up over 2%. The CDR3 is 16 amino acids. CDR1 and CDR2 (germline): MNHEY, SVGAGI. V lost 0 bases and J lost 8, with 19 bases in between. Comment on this clone: Its antigen remains unidentified.

Sequenced input: PBMCs. This rearrangement joins TRBV6-5 to TRBJ1-2, with a weak D call TRBD1 (5 bases). The source of this sequence is a boy younger than 18 in good health and CMV-seronegative. The CDR3 spells CASSYSSLEGLRGYTF. In DNA, the CDR3 is TGTGCCAGCAGTTACTCGAGTTTGGAGGGGCTGCGAGGCTACACCTTC.